This T cell receptor beta chain stems from a study of OX40 agonist ivuxolimab in advanced cancers. TCRdb keeps only in-frame clones here, not all; method: immunoSEQ multiplex PCR. This table has about 46,000 clones, roughly nine tenths appearing once. This CDR3 region has 15 residues. Germline CDR1 is MGHRA and CDR2 is YSYEKL. Trimming shortened V by 1 base and J by 1 base, and 10 bases separated the two germline ends. The sequencing used CD4+ or CD8+ T cells sorted from blood, collected in a trial of the OX40 agonist ivuxolimab. This receptor was obtained from an adult with an advanced solid tumor such as melanoma, head and neck, liver or kidney cancer. The chain has TRBV4-1 and TRBJ2-5, with D tentatively TRBD2 (5 bases). The CDR3 spells CASSQVNSAQETQYF. Written as DNA, the CDR3 is TGCGCCAGCAGCCAAGTAAATAGCGCCCAAGAGACCCAGTACTTC.